The 19 T cell receptor beta chains below were found in one sample sequenced in a study of cytomegalovirus exposure and HLA in healthy donors (dated by TCRdb to about 2017). The receptor library was made with the immunoSEQ multiplex PCR assay. A mixture of 60 forward primers for TCR Vbeta segments and 13 reverse primers for TCR Jbeta segments was used in the multiplex PCR. Held by TCRdb, this immuneACCESS table contains in-frame sequences only and omits some clones. Under half of the omission traces to an unresolved V gene where checked; the cause of the rest is unknown. For this sample the table gives approximately 160,000 clones, of which approximately 77% were detected only once. In total, the top ten clones hold 7.4% of the sample. Sequences were obtained from PBMCs. Source of these receptors: a male donor in good health and CMV-seropositive.

The chain joins TRBV5-6 to TRBJ2-3, with 7 bases matching TRBD2. This CDR3 comprises 13 residues. Trimming cost V 3 bases and J 8 bases; bases outside gene matches: 6. The germline V gene has CDR1 SGHDT and CDR2 YYEEEE. CDR3 loop: CASSSWTSPTQYF. DNA for the CDR3: TGTGCCAGCAGCTCCTGGACTAGTCCTACGCAGTATTTT.

Note on this clone: Distinct nucleotide sequences in the sample also encode this CDR3. The chain links TRBV7-9 to TRBJ2-7; 7 bases fit TRBD1. The V segment lost 5 bases and the J segment 2 bases; nucleotides outside the gene matches: 3. The V gene's germline CDR1 is SEHNR and CDR2 FQNEAQ (reference sequence). This CDR3 is built from 13 residues. In DNA, the CDR3 is TGTGCCAGCAGCGCTGGGACAGCCTACGAGCAGTACTTC. Its protein product is CASSAGTAYEQYF.

The chain has TRBV6-4 and TRBJ2-6, with D uncertain. Germline CDR1 and CDR2: MRHNA and SNTAGT. The CDR3 has 20 amino acids. Trimming took off 0 bases at V and 0 bases at J, with 18 bases between the two ends. Written as DNA, the CDR3 is TGTGCCAGCAGTGACTCGATCTTTTGGGCCAGCAGCTCTGGGGCCAACGTCCTGACTTTC. Protein product: CASSDSIFWASSSGANVLTF.

This chain connects TRBV2 to TRBJ2-7, with 7 bases that match TRBD1. The length of the CDR3 is 13 residues. J lost 2 bases, V lost 8 bases, and 6 bases had no gene match. Per the germline V gene, CDR1 is SNHLY and CDR2 is FYNNEI. In DNA form, the CDR3 reads TGTGCCAGCCTACAGGGGTCTCCCTACGAGCAGTACTTC. The encoded protein is CASLQGSPYEQYF.

The chain carries TRBV7-9 and TRBJ1-6, with TRBD1 identical over 9 bases. The V segment lost 0 bases and the J segment 9 bases; nucleotides outside the gene matches: 6. The germline V gene has CDR1 SEHNR and CDR2 FQNEAQ (reference sequence). The CDR3 spans 16 residues. CDR3 sequence (DNA): TGTGCCAGCAGCTTAGCGATCCGGGACAGGGCTTCACCCCTCCACTTT. Protein product: CASSLAIRDRASPLHF.

The chain joins TRBV7-3 to TRBJ2-7; perhaps TRBD1 as D (5 bases). This CDR3 comprises 13 residues. V dropped 5 bases and J dropped 0 bases, with 8 bases sitting between them. The germline CDR1 and CDR2 sequences are SGHTA and FQGTGA. CDR3 DNA: TGTGCCAGCAGCCTAGGGGACTCCTACGAGCAGTACTTC. Translated, it gives CASSLGDSYEQYF.

The rearrangement uses TRBV5-1 and TRBJ2-3, with 7 bases lining up with TRBD2. The CDR3 contains 16 residues. Germline CDR1 and CDR2: SGHRS and YFSETQ. The V and J ends lost 0 bases and 3 bases, in that order; junction bases with no gene match: 7. Written as DNA, the CDR3 is TGCGCCAGCAGCTTGGGTGTGGGGGGGGGTACAGATACGCAGTATTTT. Its protein is CASSLGVGGGTDTQYF.

This clone was picked up one time. Sequence at one end of the junction differs from germline and may be a read error. The chain couples TRBV6-1 to TRBJ1-2; D gene unclear. Germline lookup yields CDR1 MNHNS and CDR2 SASEGT. The CDR3 is made up of 15 amino acids. CDR3: CASSEGAAPNYGYTF. The CDR3 DNA follows: TGTGCCAGCAGTGAAGGGGCAGCACCTAATTATGGCTACACCTTC.

The J gene is TRBJ2-1, the V gene TRBV19; TRBD2 might be the D (5 bases). CDR1 is LNHDA, CDR2 SQIVND, per germline (reference sequence). The CDR3 is 15 residues long. V lost 3 bases and J lost 0, with 9 bases in between. In DNA, the CDR3 is TGTGCCAGTAGTATCCCGGGGTCCTCCTACAATGAGCAGTTCTTC. It yields the protein CASSIPGSSYNEQFF.

The V call is TRBV9, the J call TRBJ1-1; tentatively, D is TRBD1 (5 bases). This CDR3 comprises 16 residues. Trimming stripped 1 base from V and 4 bases from J, with 17 bases between. Looked up from germline, CDR1 is SGDLS and CDR2 is YYNGEE. The CDR3 DNA reads as TGTGCCAGCAGCGTAAAGGAGACAGCCCTGAGCACTGAAGCTTTCTTT. Residues: CASSVKETALSTEAFF.

This clone was observed a few times. The chain links TRBV6-5 to TRBJ2-2; 11 nucleotides agree with TRBD2. The CDR3 length is 16 residues. V shed 0 bases and J 5 bases; nucleotides not matched to a gene: 2. CDR1 and CDR2 (germline): MNHEY, SVGAGI. CDR3 loop: CASSYSASGGTGELFF. The CDR3 coding sequence is TGTGCCAGCAGTTACTCGGCTAGCGGGGGGACCGGGGAGCTGTTTTTT.

The chain uses TRBV2 and TRBJ2-5; D might be TRBD1 (5 bases). CDR1 and CDR2 (germline): SNHLY, FYNNEI. The ends were cut back, 4 bases at V and 5 bases at J, with 8 bases in the middle. This CDR3 is 12 amino acids long. The CDR3 DNA reads as TGTGCCAGCAGTGGAGACAGCGAGACCCAGTACTTC. It specifies CASSGDSETQYF.

The V and J genes are TRBV10-3 and TRBJ2-1; 8 bases fit TRBD2. CDR1 and CDR2 (germline): ENHRY, SYGVKD. After removal of 1 base from V and 3 bases from J, the junction contained 2 bases not matched to a gene. The CDR3 covers 15 residues. The CDR3 here is CAISEFGGDYNEQFF. The DNA of the CDR3 is TGTGCCATCAGTGAGTTCGGGGGGGACTACAATGAGCAGTTCTTC.

The chain uses TRBV6-5 and TRBJ1-2; TRBD1 aligns across 7 bases. The CDR3 has 13 amino acids. Germline V gives CDR1 MNHEY, CDR2 SVGAGI. J gave up 8 bases and V 6 bases, and 9 bases lay outside the gene matches. The CDR3 sequence: CASSYRGKKGYTF. In DNA form, the CDR3 reads TGTGCCAGCAGCTACAGGGGAAAAAAGGGCTACACCTTC.

This clone showed up just a few times. The chain combines TRBV5-1 with TRBJ2-7, with D tentatively TRBD2 (7 bases). Germline V gene lookup returns CDR1 SGHRS and CDR2 YFSETQ. This CDR3 region has 15 residues. Trimming took off 1 base at V and 5 bases at J, with 16 bases between the two ends. DNA of the CDR3: TGCGCCAGCAGCTTGACAGGGAGGGGTTTGGACGAGCAGTACTTC. The encoded protein is CASSLTGRGLDEQYF.

The gene calls are TRBV4-1 and TRBJ2-5, with 8 bases aligning to TRBD2. This CDR3 is built from 16 residues. V shed 0 bases, J shed 5 bases, and the junction held 8 bases outside the gene matches. The germline gives CDR1 MGHRA, CDR2 YSYEKL. CDR3 bases: TGCGCCAGCAGCCAAGATCAGGCGGGGGGCGGGGAGACCCAGTACTTC. Amino acid sequence: CASSQDQAGGGETQYF.

The rearrangement joins TRBV2 to TRBJ2-5; D might be TRBD1 (5 bases). The length of the CDR3 is 13 residues. With 3 bases removed from V and 3 bases from J, the gap between germline ends came to 8 bases. Germline CDR1 is SNHLY and CDR2 is FYNNEI. CDR3 protein: CASSEGHEETQYF. In DNA form, the CDR3 reads TGTGCCAGCAGTGAGGGGCATGAAGAGACCCAGTACTTC.

This chain uses TRBV19 with TRBJ2-1; the D gene is possibly TRBD2 (6 bases). CDR1 is LNHDA and CDR2 is SQIVND in the germline V gene (reference sequence). This CDR3 contains 13 residues. V was trimmed by 5 bases and J by 5 bases, leaving 10 bases between them. The CDR3 here is CASSRPGDNEQFF. The CDR3 DNA is TGTGCCAGTAGTCGTCCGGGGGACAATGAGCAGTTCTTC.

Points on this clone: Other DNA sequences in this specimen translate into the identical CDR3. The chain combines TRBV27 with TRBJ1-1; perhaps TRBD1 as D (5 bases). The CDR3 contains 13 residues. Deletions cut 4 bases from V and 0 bases from J, with 6 bases between. Per the germline V gene, CDR1 is MNHEY and CDR2 is SMNVEV (reference sequence). CDR3 residues: CASSYRLNTEAFF. Here the CDR3 DNA reads TGTGCCAGCAGTTACAGGTTGAACACTGAAGCTTTCTTT.